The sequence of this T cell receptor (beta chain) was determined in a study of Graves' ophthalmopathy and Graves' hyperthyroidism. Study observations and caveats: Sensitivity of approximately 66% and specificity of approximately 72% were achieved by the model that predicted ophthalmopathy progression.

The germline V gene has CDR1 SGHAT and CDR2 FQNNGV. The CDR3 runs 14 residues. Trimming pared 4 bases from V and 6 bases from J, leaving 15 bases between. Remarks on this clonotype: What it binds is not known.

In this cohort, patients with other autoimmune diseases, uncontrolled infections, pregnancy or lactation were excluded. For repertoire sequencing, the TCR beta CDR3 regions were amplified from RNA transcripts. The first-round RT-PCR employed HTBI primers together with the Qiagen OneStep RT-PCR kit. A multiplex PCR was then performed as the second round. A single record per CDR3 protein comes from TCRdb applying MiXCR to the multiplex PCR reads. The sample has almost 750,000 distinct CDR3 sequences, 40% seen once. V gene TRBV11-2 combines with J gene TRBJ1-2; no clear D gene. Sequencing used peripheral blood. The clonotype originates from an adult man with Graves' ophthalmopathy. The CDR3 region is CASSSWEERDGYTF. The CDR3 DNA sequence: TGTGCCAGCAGCTCCTGGGAGGAGAGGGATGGCTACACCTTC.